Presented here are 5 T cell receptor beta chains from one specimen sequenced in a study of cytomegalovirus exposure and HLA in healthy donors. With 60 Vbeta and 13 Jbeta primers, the PCR was carried out. Method: immunoSEQ multiplex PCR; TCRdb's copy keeps in-frame clones and lacks some. This sample has fewer than 200,000 clones, with over 60% found just once. The sample taken for sequencing was PBMCs. These receptors were collected from a female donor in good health and CMV-seronegative.

The CDR3 here is CASSTRRGQETQYF. As DNA, the CDR3 is TGTGCCAGCAGCACCAGGAGGGGCCAAGAGACCCAGTACTTC. The chain uses TRBV27 and TRBJ2-5, with D possibly matching TRBD2 (6 bases). Germline CDR1 reads MNHEY; CDR2 reads SMNVEV (reference sequence). Trimming removed 6 bases at V and 1 base at J, with 12 bases between. The CDR3 sequence is 14 residues long.

This clone was picked up a small number of times. This sequence joins TRBV2 and TRBJ2-3; 11 nucleotides line up with TRBD2. The ends lost 5 bases at V and 7 bases at J; junction bases unmatched: 8. Germline CDR1 and CDR2: SNHLY and FYNNEI. The CDR3 contains 15 residues. CDR3: CASSNSLAGGNTQYF. In DNA, the CDR3 is TGTGCCAGCAGTAATTCCCTAGCGGGAGGAAATACGCAGTATTTT.

The chain links TRBV5-1 to TRBJ2-5; the match to TRBD2 covers 7 bases. This CDR3 spans 14 amino acids. From germline, CDR1 is SGHRS and CDR2 YFSETQ. Trimming removed 4 bases from V and 2 bases from J; junction bases left unmatched: 5. The CDR3 nucleotides read TGCGCCAGCAGCACCAGCGGGATTCAAGAGACCCAGTACTTC. Encoded protein: CASSTSGIQETQYF.

V usage is TRBV10-3 and J usage is TRBJ2-5; the D is unclear. Germline V gene lookup returns CDR1 ENHRY and CDR2 SYGVKD. This CDR3 comprises 12 residues. Trimming removed 0 bases from V and 5 bases from J, with 4 bases in between. CDR3 protein: CAISESRETQYF. The DNA of the CDR3 is TGTGCCATCAGTGAGTCCCGGGAGACCCAGTACTTC.

The CDR3 region has the DNA TGCGCCAGCAGCCAACTGGACAACTACAATGAGCAGTTCTTC. Translating it yields CASSQLDNYNEQFF. The chain links TRBV4-3 to TRBJ2-1; TRBD1 might be the D (5 bases). The germline gives CDR1 LGHNA, CDR2 YSLEER. Trimming removed 2 bases at V and 3 bases at J, with 8 bases between. The CDR3 contains 14 residues.